A selection of T cell receptor beta chains follows, all from one sample in a study of low-dose radiotherapy and immunotherapy resistance in tumors. TCRdb redid the calling of the reads with MiXCR, one entry per CDR3 protein. The sample consists of 75,000 to 95,000 distinct CDR3 sequences, under 25% of them appearing once. The sequencing used PBMCs, collected after low-dose radiotherapy plus immunotherapy. These TCRs come from a female donor with ovarian cancer. Each CDR3 is given with its conserved first and last residue. Clone size is stated in some rows and not others, as once, few, many or a class when expanded.

V gene: TRBV29-1; clone size: many; J gene: TRBJ2-7; CDR3 length: 13; CDR3 protein: CSVVDFSSYEQYF
V gene: TRBV2; clone size: many; J gene: TRBJ2-1; CDR3 length: 11; CDR3 protein: CASTIRGEQFF
V gene: TRBV7-2; clone size: -; J gene: TRBJ2-2; CDR3 length: 16; CDR3 protein: CASSFTSGRDTGELFF
V gene: TRBV5-1; clone size: -; J gene: TRBJ1-1; CDR3 length: 15; CDR3 protein: CASSATGTGNTEAFF
V gene: TRBV6-6; clone size: many; J gene: TRBJ1-1; CDR3 length: 21; CDR3 protein: CASSYPRTSGQGFFSNTEAFF
V gene: TRBV6-2/TRBV6-3; clone size: many; J gene: TRBJ2-5; CDR3 length: 15; CDR3 protein: CASSYSWERQETQYF
V gene: TRBV7-2; clone size: many; J gene: TRBJ1-1; CDR3 length: 15; CDR3 protein: CASRWAGTANTEAFF
V gene: TRBV13; clone size: many; J gene: TRBJ2-7; CDR3 length: 14; CDR3 protein: CASSSGDSPFEQYF
V gene: TRBV3-1; clone size: many; J gene: TRBJ1-2; CDR3 length: 14; CDR3 protein: CASSRGTGNYGYTF
V gene: TRBV5-1; clone size: many; J gene: TRBJ2-7; CDR3 length: 15; CDR3 protein: CASSLGTGESYEQYF
V gene: TRBV4-3; clone size: once; J gene: TRBJ2-1; CDR3 length: 14; CDR3 protein: CASSRGLASNGQFF
V gene: TRBV7-9; clone size: many; J gene: TRBJ1-5; CDR3 length: 15; CDR3 protein: CASSIGVGVNQPQHF
V gene: TRBV7-6; clone size: many; J gene: TRBJ1-5; CDR3 length: 15; CDR3 protein: CASSRVPGGRQPQHF
V gene: TRBV7-2; clone size: -; J gene: TRBJ2-7; CDR3 length: 12; CDR3 protein: CASTNGPYEQYF
V gene: TRBV29-1; clone size: many; J gene: TRBJ2-1; CDR3 length: 16; CDR3 protein: CSVDPLGLGGNNEQFF
V gene: TRBV20-1; clone size: many; J gene: TRBJ1-6; CDR3 length: 18; CDR3 protein: CSARKSRTDRVVGSPLHF
V gene: TRBV12-3/TRBV12-4; clone size: many; J gene: TRBJ2-3; CDR3 length: 15; CDR3 protein: CASSPRAGGTDTQYF
V gene: TRBV29-1; clone size: many; J gene: TRBJ2-1; CDR3 length: 10; CDR3 protein: CSVGDREQFF
V gene: TRBV20-1; clone size: -; J gene: TRBJ2-7; CDR3 length: 15; CDR3 protein: CSARDRAFASYEQYF
V gene: TRBV28; clone size: many; J gene: TRBJ1-5; CDR3 length: 15; CDR3 protein: CASSNSGGIDQPQHF
V gene: TRBV28; clone size: many; J gene: TRBJ2-3; CDR3 length: 15; CDR3 protein: CASTPHGGSTDTQYF
V gene: TRBV9; clone size: -; J gene: TRBJ2-4; CDR3 length: 16; CDR3 protein: CASSVDSGKGKNIQYF
V gene: TRBV7-9; clone size: many; J gene: TRBJ2-3; CDR3 length: 15; CDR3 protein: CASSSGQGLTDTQYF
V gene: TRBV11-2; clone size: -; J gene: TRBJ1-1; CDR3 length: 14; CDR3 protein: CASSGITGGAEAFF
V gene: TRBV30; clone size: few; J gene: TRBJ2-6; CDR3 length: 14; CDR3 protein: CAWRQGSGANVLTF
V gene: TRBV19; clone size: -; J gene: TRBJ2-1; CDR3 length: 17; CDR3 protein: CASSEITGTPVYNEQFF
V gene: TRBV28; clone size: many; J gene: TRBJ2-7; CDR3 length: 17; CDR3 protein: CASSLHTYKGQGYEQYF
V gene: TRBV7-6; clone size: -; J gene: TRBJ2-3; CDR3 length: 18; CDR3 protein: CASSFARNSGDYTDTQYF
V gene: TRBV9; clone size: few; J gene: TRBJ2-3; CDR3 length: 16; CDR3 protein: CASSVGSLTGTDTQYF
V gene: TRBV4-1; clone size: many; J gene: TRBJ2-3; CDR3 length: 17; CDR3 protein: CASTTRSWAASTDTQYF
V gene: TRBV6-6; clone size: many; J gene: TRBJ1-6; CDR3 length: 14; CDR3 protein: CASSYPGSDSPLHF
V gene: TRBV5-1; clone size: many; J gene: TRBJ1-1; CDR3 length: 14; CDR3 protein: CASRPFGGVTEAFF
V gene: TRBV11-3; clone size: -; J gene: TRBJ2-7; CDR3 length: 16; CDR3 protein: CASSARTSGASYEQYF
V gene: TRBV28; clone size: many; J gene: TRBJ1-6; CDR3 length: 15; CDR3 protein: CASSLTGEVLSPLHF
V gene: TRBV12-3/TRBV12-4; clone size: few; J gene: TRBJ2-2; CDR3 length: 16; CDR3 protein: CASRDRGGRNTGELFF
V gene: TRBV7-9; clone size: few; J gene: TRBJ1-1; CDR3 length: 14; CDR3 protein: CASSSRPLNTEAFF
V gene: TRBV19; clone size: many; J gene: TRBJ1-2; CDR3 length: 14; CDR3 protein: CASSIEASNYGYTF